This T cell receptor (beta chain) was sequenced in a study of T cells in Graves' hyperthyroidism and ophthalmopathy. This CDR3 comprises 14 residues. The V and J ends lost 0 bases and 5 bases respectively, with 8 bases between them. Germline assignment: CDR1 MNHEY and CDR2 SVGAGI. The sample holds many counts of this clonotype. The source material, RNA transcripts, was used to amplify TCR beta CDR3 regions. HTBI primers drove first-round RT-PCR of the TCR CDR3. MiXCR, run by TCRdb on the multiplex PCR reads, gives a single entry per CDR3 protein. The sample yields almost 350,000 distinct CDR3 sequences, 15% to 20% seen once.

This chain links TRBV6-5 with TRBJ1-3; D is unclear. This TCR derives from a middle-aged woman with Graves' ophthalmopathy. What was sequenced was blood. CDR3 sequence: CASSYSEGRNTIYF. CDR3 in DNA: TGTGCCAGCAGTTACTCGGAAGGGAGAAACACCATATATTTT.